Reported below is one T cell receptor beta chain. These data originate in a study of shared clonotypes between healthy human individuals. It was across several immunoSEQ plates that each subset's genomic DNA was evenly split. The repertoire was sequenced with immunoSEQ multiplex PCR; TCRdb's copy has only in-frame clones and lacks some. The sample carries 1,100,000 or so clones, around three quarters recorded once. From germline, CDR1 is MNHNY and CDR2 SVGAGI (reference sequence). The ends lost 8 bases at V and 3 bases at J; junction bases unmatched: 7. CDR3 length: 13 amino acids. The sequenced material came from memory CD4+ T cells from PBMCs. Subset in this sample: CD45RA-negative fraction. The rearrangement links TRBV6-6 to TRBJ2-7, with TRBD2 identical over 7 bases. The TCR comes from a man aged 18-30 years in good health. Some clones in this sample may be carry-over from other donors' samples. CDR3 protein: CASRRGVGYEQYF. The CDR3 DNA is TGTGCCAGCCGCCGGGGGGTAGGCTACGAGCAGTACTTC.